These T cell receptor beta chains were read from a single sample in a study of blood T cell repertoires in COVID-19. Repertoires were generated with immunoSEQ multiplex PCR, while TCRdb's copy carries only in-frame clones and drops some. Of under 400,000 clones in the sample, roughly 90% were seen once. Sequenced input: PBMCs or T cells enriched from blood (not recorded which). The receptor source for this set is a woman in her twenties or thirties who had been exposed to COVID-19. Each CDR3 is given with its conserved first and last residue. The D gene is left open where the match is weak. Rows may omit the clone size; those that give it use once, few, many or a size class.

size	J	V	D	CDR3	DNA
NA	TRBJ2-1	TRBV10-1	TRBD2	CASSDGGVGSVSYNEQFF	TGCGCCAGCAGTGATGGGGGGGTCGGGAGTGTCTCCTACAATGAGCAGTTCTTC
NA	TRBJ2-4	TRBV13	TRBD1	CASSASSGTDSEAKNIQYF	TGTGCCAGCAGCGCATCCTCCGGGACAGACAGTGAAGCCAAAAACATTCAGTACTTC
once	TRBJ2-3	TRBV24-1	TRBD2	CATEPRTSGRTDTQYF	TGTGCCACCGAACCTCGGACTAGCGGGAGAACAGATACGCAGTATTTT
NA	TRBJ1-1	TRBV7-7	NA	CASSFSRNTEAFF	TGTGCTAGCAGCTTTTCCAGAAACACTGAAGCTTTCTTT
NA	TRBJ1-2	TRBV9	TRBD1	CASSAGTGGDYGYTF	TGTGCCAGCAGCGCCGGGACAGGGGGCGACTATGGCTACACCTTC
few	TRBJ1-5	TRBV9	NA	CASSVDGRSTNQPQHF	TGTGCCAGCAGCGTAGACGGCAGGTCTACCAATCAGCCCCAGCATTTT
NA	TRBJ2-2	TRBV7-3	TRBD1	CASSLRSQGAGELFF	TGTGCCAGCAGCTTAAGGTCACAGGGGGCCGGGGAGCTGTTTTTT
NA	TRBJ1-3	TRBV7-3	NA	CASSQGPSSGNTIYF	TGTGCCAGCAGCCAGGGCCCCAGCTCTGGAAACACCATATATTTT
NA	TRBJ1-1	TRBV27	TRBD1	CASRDRARTEAFF	TGTGCCAGCAGAGACAGGGCAAGGACTGAAGCTTTCTTT
NA	TRBJ1-1	TRBV15	NA	CATSRAVVTNTEAFF	TGTGCCACCAGCAGAGCGGTGGTTACGAACACTGAAGCTTTCTTT
once	TRBJ1-2	TRBV5-4	NA	CASSLSQASGHGYTF	TGTGCCAGCAGCTTGTCTCAGGCCTCAGGTCATGGCTACACCTTC
NA	TRBJ2-1	TRBV19	TRBD2	CASSITSGRAREQFF	TGTGCCAGTAGTATTACTAGCGGGAGGGCCAGAGAGCAGTTCTTC
few	TRBJ1-1	TRBV5-1	TRBD1	CATSRGPMNTEAFF	TGCGCCACGAGCAGGGGGCCCATGAACACTGAAGCTTTCTTT
NA	TRBJ2-2	TRBV2	NA	CASRLENTGELFF	TGTGCCAGCAGGCTAGAGAACACCGGGGAGCTGTTTTTT
NA	TRBJ1-1	TRBV5-1	TRBD1	CASSFLQGDNTEAFF	TGCGCCAGCAGCTTCTTACAGGGGGATAACACTGAAGCTTTCTTT
NA	TRBJ1-5	TRBV28	TRBD1	CASSPDRGQPQHF	TGTGCCAGCAGCCCCGACAGGGGGCAGCCCCAGCATTTT
NA	TRBJ2-7	TRBV7-9	TRBD1	CASSGGRGLSYEQYF	TGTGCCAGCAGCGGGGGAAGGGGGCTGTCCTACGAGCAGTACTTC
NA	TRBJ1-5	TRBV28	NA	CASSFPLFQPQHF	TGTGCCAGCAGTTTCCCCCTTTTCCAGCCCCAGCATTTT
few	TRBJ1-2	TRBV2	NA	CASVTNYGYTF	TGTGCCAGCGTCACTAACTATGGCTACACCTTC
NA	TRBJ1-2	TRBV21-1	NA	CASSNQEGATNYGYTF	TGTGCCAGCAGCAATCAGGAGGGGGCGACTAACTATGGCTACACCTTC
NA	TRBJ1-4	TRBV28	TRBD1	CASSGGTDIREKLFF	TGTGCCAGCAGTGGGGGGACAGACATAAGGGAAAAACTGTTTTTT
NA	TRBJ1-6	TRBV7-9	TRBD1	CASSNPGQGNSPLHF	TGTGCCAGCAGCAATCCGGGACAGGGTAATTCACCCCTCCACTTT
NA	TRBJ1-5	TRBV28	NA	CASSLYRSNQPQHF	TGTGCCAGCAGTTTATACCGGAGCAATCAGCCCCAGCATTTT
NA	TRBJ1-1	TRBV6-2/TRBV6-3	NA	CASSYSTPTRQNTEAFF	TGTGCCAGCAGTTACTCCACCCCGACACGGCAAAACACTGAAGCTTTCTTT
NA	TRBJ1-2	TRBV2	NA	CASSEGWGALTNYGYTF	TGTGCCAGCAGTGAAGGATGGGGAGCCCTCACTAACTATGGCTACACCTTC
NA	TRBJ2-7	TRBV21-1	NA	CASWGGQGKEPSSYEQYF	TGTGCCAGCTGGGGGGGACAGGGTAAAGAACCATCCTCCTACGAGCAGTACTTC
once	TRBJ1-3	TRBV18	TRBD1	CASSPGTGVAGNTIYF	TGTGCCAGCTCCCCCGGGACAGGGGTAGCTGGAAACACCATATATTTT
NA	TRBJ2-3	TRBV28	NA	CASWRRARLYF	TGTGCCAGCTGGCGGAGGGCACGGCTGTATTTT
NA	TRBJ2-2	TRBV3-1/TRBV3-2	NA	CASSQVGGPALNTGELFF	TGTGCCAGCAGCCAAGTAGGCGGGCCGGCCCTAAACACCGGGGAGCTGTTTTTT
NA	TRBJ1-2	TRBV7-8	NA	CASSPTGYGYTF	TGTGCCAGCAGCCCAACAGGGTATGGCTACACCTTC
NA	TRBJ1-2	TRBV18	TRBD1	CASSPLEGARYGYTF	TGTGCCAGCTCACCTTTGGAGGGGGCCCGCTATGGCTACACCTTC
NA	TRBJ2-5	TRBV24-1	TRBD2	CATSDPGTSGNPGGETQYF	TGTGCCACCAGTGATCCCGGGACTAGCGGGAACCCCGGGGGAGAGACCCAGTACTTC
NA	TRBJ2-3	TRBV14	TRBD2	CASSQDFGGASGSSSTDTQYF	TGTGCCAGCAGCCAAGATTTTGGTGGGGCTAGCGGGAGCTCTAGCACAGATACGCAGTATTTT
NA	TRBJ2-3	TRBV6-5	TRBD1	CASSRGTGRDTQYF	TGTGCCAGCAGTCGAGGGACAGGGAGAGATACGCAGTATTTT
NA	TRBJ1-6	TRBV27	NA	CASSLSYSSYNSPLHF	TGTGCCAGCAGTTTATCCTATAGCTCCTATAATTCACCCCTCCACTTT